This passage covers 30 T cell receptor beta chains from one sample sequenced in a study of blood T cell repertoires in COVID-19. Only in-frame clones appear in the TCRdb table, and some are missing; sequencing was by immunoSEQ multiplex PCR. The profile shows 250,000 or so clones, approximately 86% of them singletons. Sequencing was performed on peripheral blood. Receptors were obtained from a woman between 65 and 79 years old with active or convalescent COVID-19.

The gene calls are TRBV7-2 and TRBJ1-4, with TRBD1 as a possible D gene (5 bases). V gave up 2 bases and J gave up 10 bases, with 17 bases separating them. CDR1 and CDR2 from the germline V gene are SGHTA and FQGNSA. The CDR3 is 15 amino acids. The chain's CDR3 is CASSLPGRGEGKLFF. CDR3 DNA sequence: TGTGCCAGCAGCTTACCGGGGAGGGGCGAGGGAAAACTGTTTTTT.

The CDR3 nucleotides read TGTGCCAGTAGTATTATACAGGGGGTAAATGAGCAGTTCTTC. As protein: CASSIIQGVNEQFF. The chain employs TRBV19 and TRBJ2-1; 8 nucleotides align to TRBD1. CDR3 length equals 14 residues. With V trimmed by 3 bases and J by 7 bases, 5 bases remained unmatched. Germline values: CDR1 LNHDA, CDR2 SQIVND (reference sequence).

CDR3 DNA sequence: TGTGCCAGCAGCTTAGTGGGCGGACAGGGGGGCACTGAAGCTTTCTTT. Protein: CASSLVGGQGGTEAFF. The chain joins TRBV7-2 to TRBJ1-1; 10 nucleotides align to TRBD1. Germline lookup yields CDR1 SGHTA and CDR2 FQGNSA. The CDR3 is made up of 16 amino acids. Trimming cost V 1 base and J 4 bases; bases outside gene matches: 6.

The chain carries TRBV7-2 and TRBJ1-2; D remains ambiguous. In germline, CDR1 is SGHTA, CDR2 FQGNSA. The CDR3 is 13 amino acids. V shed 6 bases and J shed 7 bases, with 15 bases lying between them. CDR3 nucleotides: TGTGCCAGCAGGGGAGTAGCAGGTCGTGGCTACACCTTC. As protein: CASRGVAGRGYTF.

CDR3 sequence reads: CASSLNSLNEKLFF. The CDR3 DNA is TGTGCCAGCAGCTTAAACAGCTTAAATGAAAAACTGTTTTTT. V and J are TRBV7-9 and TRBJ1-4, with D hard to call. Trimming took off 2 bases at V and 5 bases at J, with 9 bases between the two ends. From germline, CDR1 is SEHNR and CDR2 FQNEAQ (reference sequence). CDR3 length equals 14 residues. Looking up the rest from reference TRBV7-9 and TRBJ1-4 gives the full variable domain: DTGVSQNPRHKITKRGQNVTFRCDPISEHNRLYWYRQTLGQGPEFLTYFQNEAQLEKSRLLSDRFSAERPKGSFSTLEIQRTEQGDSAMYLCASSLNSLNEKLFFGSGTQLSVL.

The genes are TRBV19 and TRBJ1-2, with TRBD1 matching over 8 bases. The germline CDR1 and CDR2 sequences are LNHDA and SQIVND (reference sequence). The J segment lost 8 bases and the V segment lost 5 bases, leaving 10 bases of the junction unmatched. The CDR3 sequence is 14 residues long. The CDR3 here is CASSGTGSLSGYTF. The CDR3 DNA reads as TGTGCCAGTAGTGGGACAGGTTCCCTATCCGGCTACACCTTC.

The gene calls are TRBV6-1 and TRBJ2-1; 7 positions agree with TRBD1. Trimming cost V 4 bases and J 1 base; bases outside gene matches: 10. The length of the CDR3 is 17 residues. Germline CDR1 and CDR2: MNHNS and SASEGT. In DNA, the CDR3 is TGTGCCAGCAGTGTAGATCCGGCAGGGGGTTCCTACAATGAGCAGTTCTTC. This codes for CASSVDPAGGSYNEQFF.

The count of this clone is one. The chain recombines TRBV12-3 or TRBV12-4 with TRBJ1-2, with D perhaps matching TRBD1 (6 bases). This CDR3 contains 13 residues. V shed 5 bases and J shed 4 bases, with 11 bases lying between them. DNA of the CDR3: TGTGCCAGCAGTCCGGGACAAACCTATGGCTACACCTTC. As protein: CASSPGQTYGYTF.

The chain combines TRBV5-1 with TRBJ1-4, with no clear D. Germline-derived CDR1 and CDR2 are SGHRS and YFSETQ. This CDR3 region has 16 residues. V lost 0 bases and J lost 3, with 12 bases in between. The CDR3 region has the DNA TGCGCCAGCAGCTTGGCCGGAGTAAGCCCTAATGAAAAACTGTTTTTT. Amino acids: CASSLAGVSPNEKLFF.

This clone is a singleton in its sample. This chain uses TRBV27 with TRBJ2-7; the match to TRBD1 covers 8 bases. V lost 8 bases and J lost 2; bases outside the gene matches: 8. The CDR3 covers 14 residues. Germline V gene data show CDR1 as MNHEY and CDR2 as SMNVEV (reference sequence). CDR3 in DNA: TGTGCCAGCCGCGGGACAGGTAGAACCTACGAGCAGTACTTC. Its translation: CASRGTGRTYEQYF.

The rearrangement links TRBV4-1 to TRBJ2-1; weak D call: TRBD1 (5 bases). V gave up 2 bases and J gave up 6 bases, with 11 bases separating them. There are 14 residues in the CDR3. Germline V lookup: CDR1 MGHRA, CDR2 YSYEKL. CDR3 loop: CASSQQQEINEQFF. The CDR3 DNA sequence: TGCGCCAGCAGCCAACAACAGGAAATCAATGAGCAGTTCTTC.

The rearrangement joins TRBV7-9 to TRBJ2-3, with TRBD2 matching 7 bases. Germline V lookup: CDR1 SEHNR, CDR2 FQNEAQ (reference sequence). J was trimmed by 2 bases and V by 1 base; bases with no gene match: 3. The length of the CDR3 is 15 residues. CDR3 loop: CASSLGRGDTDTQYF. DNA for the CDR3: TGTGCCAGCAGCTTAGGACGGGGGGACACAGATACGCAGTATTTT.

The genes are TRBV13 and TRBJ2-3; 8 bases are shared with TRBD1. The trim removed 2 bases at V and 4 bases at J, leaving 5 bases unmatched. The CDR3 is 15 amino acids. The germline V gene has CDR1 PRHDT and CDR2 FYEKMQ (reference sequence). This chain's CDR3 is CASSLRTGMADTQYF. The CDR3 nucleotides read TGTGCCAGCAGCTTAAGGACAGGGATGGCAGATACGCAGTATTTT.

With respect to this clone: The junction departs from the called germline gene at one end, perhaps through a read error. The gene calls are TRBV5-1 and TRBJ2-1; 12 nucleotides align to TRBD1. The CDR3 covers 14 residues. The germline V gene has CDR1 SGHRS and CDR2 YFSETQ. The DNA for the CDR3 is TGCGCCAGCAGCTTGGCCGCGGGGACAGGGGGCAAGGTCTTC. Encoded protein: CASSLAAGTGGKVF.

This rearrangement joins TRBV12-3 or TRBV12-4 to TRBJ1-5; D is uncertain. Trimming shortened V by 8 bases and J by 7 bases, and 15 bases separated the two germline ends. The CDR3 contains 13 residues. CDR3 protein: CASSTRGGQPQHF. Written as DNA, the CDR3 is TGTGCCAGCTCCACTCGAGGAGGACAGCCCCAGCATTTT.

The chain joins TRBV24-1 to TRBJ2-1, with D possibly TRBD1 on 5 matching bases. The CDR3 runs 16 residues. V lost 0 bases to trimming and J lost 0 bases, with 8 bases between them. The germline V gene has CDR1 KGHDR and CDR2 SFDVKD. The CDR3 sequence is CATSDLDSSSYNEQFF. The CDR3 nucleotides are TGTGCCACCAGTGATTTGGACAGCAGCTCCTACAATGAGCAGTTCTTC.

This chain joins TRBV4-3 and TRBJ1-2; 8 positions agree with TRBD1. This CDR3 comprises 16 residues. Germline V gene data show CDR1 as LGHNA and CDR2 as YSLEER. J gave up 8 bases and V 0 bases, and 11 bases lay outside the gene matches. CDR3 nucleotide sequence: TGCGCCAGCAGCCAAGATTTCGGATCGACAGGGGAAGGCTACACCTTC. It translates to CASSQDFGSTGEGYTF.

This chain links TRBV18 with TRBJ1-5; possibly TRBD1 for D (6 bases). This CDR3 region has 15 residues. V was pared by 0 bases and J by 7 bases, with 13 bases between. The germline V gene encodes CDR1 KGHSH and CDR2 LQKENI. The CDR3 loop is CASSPPAGDGQPQHF. The CDR3 region has the DNA TGTGCCAGCTCACCACCAGCAGGGGATGGACAGCCCCAGCATTTT.

J is TRBJ2-4 and V is TRBV4-1; TRBD2 matches at 14 bases. There are 18 residues in the CDR3. CDR1 MGHRA and CDR2 YSYEKL come from the germline V gene. With V trimmed by 1 base and J by 1 base, 3 bases remained unmatched. This CDR3 reads CASSQGLAGGLAKNIQYF. The CDR3 DNA sequence: TGCGCCAGCAGCCAAGGACTAGCGGGGGGGCTGGCCAAAAACATTCAGTACTTC.

The chain combines TRBV4-3 with TRBJ1-1; a possible D gene is TRBD1 (5 bases). Between the trimmed V and J ends, which lost 1 base and 1 base, there was a span of 10 bases. There are 15 residues in the CDR3. Germline CDR1 reads LGHNA; CDR2 reads YSLEER. CDR3 in DNA: TGCGCCAGCAGCCAAGGGGCAGGGTGGAACACTGAAGCTTTCTTT. Its translation: CASSQGAGWNTEAFF.

The V call is TRBV11-1, the J call TRBJ1-4; TRBD1 agrees at 7 bases. CDR1 is SGHAT and CDR2 is FQDESV in the germline V gene (reference sequence). The CDR3 runs to 13 residues. The V segment lost 5 bases and the J segment 7 bases; nucleotides outside the gene matches: 4. Here the CDR3 DNA reads TGTGCCAGCAGCAGGGGGCGGGGTGAAAAACTGTTTTTT. It specifies CASSRGRGEKLFF. Supplemented by reference TRBV11-1 and TRBJ1-4, the full variable domain reads EAEVAQSPRYKITEKSQAVAFWCDPISGHATLYWYRQILGQGPELLVQFQDESVVDDSQLPKDRFSAERLKGVDSTLKIQPAELGDSAMYLCASSRGRGEKLFFGSGTQLSVL.

The chain recombines TRBV4-3 with TRBJ2-6; 7 bases fit TRBD2. After removal of 4 bases from V and 0 bases from J, the junction contained 6 bases not matched to a gene. The CDR3 contains 17 residues. Germline CDR1 and CDR2: LGHNA and YSLEER. The CDR3 DNA reads as TGCGCCAGCAGCCTAGGGAGGGGCAACTCTGGGGCCAACGTCCTGACTTTC. Its protein product is CASSLGRGNSGANVLTF.

The chain combines TRBV7-9 with TRBJ2-7; 7 bases match TRBD2. The germline CDR1 and CDR2 sequences are SEHNR and FQNEAQ (reference sequence). J was trimmed by 6 bases and V by 4 bases; bases with no gene match: 6. The CDR3 is 13 amino acids. This CDR3 reads CASSWSGDPEQYF. The CDR3 coding sequence is TGTGCCAGCAGCTGGAGCGGGGATCCCGAGCAGTACTTC.

The chain combines TRBV7-2 with TRBJ1-5; maybe TRBD1 (5 bases). Germline V gene data show CDR1 as SGHTA and CDR2 as FQGNSA. Trimming stripped 4 bases from V and 0 bases from J, with 10 bases between. The CDR3 covers 15 residues. This CDR3 reads CASSWGRGSNQPQHF. Here the CDR3 DNA reads TGTGCCAGCAGCTGGGGGAGGGGTAGCAATCAGCCCCAGCATTTT.

The rearrangement links TRBV18 to TRBJ1-4, with D maybe TRBD1 (5 bases). Per the germline V gene, CDR1 is KGHSH and CDR2 is LQKENI. V was pared by 0 bases and J by 8 bases, with 13 bases between. The CDR3 is made up of 15 amino acids. The CDR3 loop is CASSPPGSRGEKLFF. CDR3 coding DNA: TGTGCCAGCTCACCACCCGGGAGCCGGGGGGAAAAACTGTTTTTT.

The chain joins TRBV7-3 to TRBJ1-5, with a possible D match to TRBD1 (5 bases). Trimming pared 5 bases from V and 2 bases from J, leaving 13 bases between. Germline CDR1 and CDR2: SGHTA and FQGTGA. The CDR3 runs 15 residues. CDR3 sequence: CASSDGTLGNQPQHF. In nucleotides, the CDR3 is TGTGCCAGCAGCGACGGGACTTTGGGCAATCAGCCCCAGCATTTT.

The chain recombines TRBV27 with TRBJ1-1; D not resolved. CDR3 length equals 15 residues. The germline CDR1 and CDR2 sequences are MNHEY and SMNVEV (reference sequence). Trimming pared 5 bases from V and 5 bases from J, leaving 18 bases between. The CDR3 DNA follows: TGTGCCAGCAGTCCCTTGGGTCGGGTGGAAACTGAAGCTTTCTTT. It is translated as CASSPLGRVETEAFF.

The J gene is TRBJ1-1, the V gene TRBV18; D is unresolved. With 5 bases removed from V and 0 bases from J, the gap between germline ends came to 10 bases. The CDR3 totals 14 residues. Per the germline V gene, CDR1 is KGHSH and CDR2 is LQKENI. The CDR3 region has the DNA TGTGCCAGCTCAGCGGGCCACATGAACACTGAAGCTTTCTTT. Encoded protein: CASSAGHMNTEAFF.

The chain has TRBV25-1 and TRBJ1-2, with D possibly being TRBD1 (5 bases). Germline V lookup: CDR1 MGHDK, CDR2 SYGVNS. Trimming took 1 base from V and 7 from J, leaving 13 bases between them. CDR3 size: 14 residues. The CDR3 sequence: CASSEWDGGGGYTF. The CDR3 nucleotides read TGTGCCAGCAGTGAATGGGACGGGGGAGGTGGCTACACCTTC.

This chain connects TRBV6-5 to TRBJ1-5; D possibly corresponds to TRBD1 (6 bases). Germline CDR1 MNHEY, CDR2 SVGAGI. V was cut by 8 bases and J by 4 bases, with 12 bases left in between. The CDR3 totals 13 residues. The CDR3 is CASSQGQNQPQHF. The CDR3 DNA is TGTGCCAGCTCCCAGGGGCAAAATCAGCCCCAGCATTTT.